The subject of this entry is one T cell receptor beta chain. This entry belongs to a study of CD8 T cells in ankylosing spondylitis. Quantitative 5'-RACE with molecular barcodes was used to make the TCR beta libraries. TCRdb analysed the 5' RACE reads with MiXCR anew, one entry per CDR3 protein. The sample consists of roughly 260,000 distinct CDR3 sequences, approximately 20% of them appearing once. CDR1 is SEHNR and CDR2 is FQNEAQ in the germline V gene (reference sequence). V dropped 4 bases and J dropped 12; count of bases not matched to a gene: 12. The CDR3 has 14 residues. V and J are TRBV7-9 and TRBJ1-2; 9 positions agree with TRBD1. What was sequenced was blood, either unsorted or a sorted T cell fraction (not recorded which). The sequence came from a male donor with ankylosing spondylitis or in good health (not recorded which). CDR3 nucleotide sequence: TGTGCCAGCAGCTCACGACAGGGGGGTGGAGGCCACACCTTC. Encoded protein: CASSSRQGGGGHTF.